A selection of T cell receptor beta chains follows, all from one sample in a study of cytomegalovirus exposure and HLA in healthy donors. Method: immunoSEQ multiplex PCR; TCRdb's copy keeps in-frame clones and lacks some. This sample's clone table lists about 41,000 clones. Material for sequencing was PBMCs. The receptor source for this set is a man aged 25 to 40 in good health and CMV-seronegative. The CDR3 runs from the conserved cysteine through the conserved F or W. D genes are given only for firm matches.

d_call j_call v_call cdr3_aa cdr3_nt
NA TRBJ1-1 TRBV5-1 CASSLVRGGREAFF TGCGCCAGCAGCTTGGTTAGGGGAGGAAGAGAAGCTTTCTTT
TRBD1 TRBJ2-1 TRBV19 CASNGQGGGEQFF TGTGCCAGTAACGGACAGGGTGGGGGTGAGCAGTTCTTC
TRBD1 TRBJ1-3 TRBV30 CAWSRGYSGNTIYF TGTGCCTGGAGCAGGGGGTACTCTGGAAACACCATATATTTT
TRBD2 TRBJ2-7 TRBV18 CASSPRTSASTYEQYF TGTGCCAGCTCACCAAGGACTAGCGCGTCGACCTACGAGCAGTACTTC
TRBD1 TRBJ1-5 TRBV4-2 CASSQEGTGGRNQPQHF TGTGCCAGCAGCCAAGAGGGGACAGGGGGACGGAATCAGCCCCAGCATTTT
TRBD2 TRBJ2-2 TRBV11-1 CASSNRLAGELRGTGELFF TGTGCCAGCAGCAATCGACTAGCGGGGGAGCTCAGGGGCACCGGGGAGCTGTTTTTT
NA TRBJ1-2 TRBV19 CAGSTQGIWGYTF TGTGCCGGGTCTACGCAGGGAATCTGGGGCTACACCTTC
NA TRBJ2-1 TRBV7-9 CASSLRGLSSDNEQFF TGTGCCAGCAGCTTACGTGGCCTTAGCTCCGACAATGAGCAGTTCTTC
NA TRBJ1-1 TRBV7-9 CASSPIRVGEAFF TGTGCCAGCAGCCCTATACGCGTCGGGGAAGCTTTCTTT
NA TRBJ1-5 TRBV7-8 CASSLGRDQPQHF TGTGCCAGCAGCTTAGGGCGGGATCAGCCCCAGCATTTT
TRBD1 TRBJ2-3 TRBV5-6 CASSRKQGDTQYF TGTGCCAGCAGCAGAAAACAGGGGGATACGCAGTATTTT
TRBD1 TRBJ1-5 TRBV6-1 CASSDRGGNQPQHF TGCGCCAGCAGTGACAGGGGAGGCAATCAGCCCCAGCATTTT
NA TRBJ1-5 TRBV6-1 CASRKQGLGQPQHF TGTGCCAGCAGGAAACAGGGCTTGGGTCAGCCCCAGCATTTT
NA TRBJ1-5 TRBV19 CASSIGQNSNQPQHF TGTGCCAGTAGTATAGGCCAGAACAGCAATCAGCCCCAGCATTTT
NA TRBJ2-7 TRBV7-9 CASSDDSYEQYF TGTGCCAGCAGCGACGACAGCTACGAGCAGTACTTC
NA TRBJ1-1 TRBV5-6 CASSLGPGQGITEAFF TGTGCCAGCAGCTTGGGCCCAGGGCAGGGTATCACTGAAGCTTTCTTT
NA TRBJ1-1 TRBV28 CASTQGGMNTEAFF TGTGCCAGCACCCAAGGGGGTATGAACACTGAAGCTTTCTTT
NA TRBJ1-1 TRBV9 CASTSMGATEAFF TGTGCCAGCACCTCCATGGGGGCAACTGAAGCTTTCTTT
NA TRBJ1-2 TRBV7-6 CASSLGDSLHGYTF TGTGCCAGCAGCTTAGGGGACTCTTTGCATGGCTACACCTTC
TRBD1 TRBJ2-2 TRBV5-1 CASETGSNTGELFF TGCGCCAGCGAGACAGGGTCTAACACCGGGGAGCTGTTTTTT
NA TRBJ2-7 TRBV29-1 CSANRGMGEQYF TGCAGCGCAAATAGGGGTATGGGCGAGCAGTACTTC
TRBD1 TRBJ2-2 TRBV4-1 CASSQAGTAQTGELFF TGCGCCAGCAGCCAAGCCGGGACAGCTCAGACGGGGGAGCTGTTTTTT
TRBD1 TRBJ2-1 TRBV4-3 CASSQVTPWTGGLYEQFF TGCGCCAGCAGCCAAGTCACCCCTTGGACAGGGGGCTTGTATGAGCAGTTCTTC
NA TRBJ2-1 TRBV7-7 CASSLGGQGGYNEQFF TGTGCTAGCAGCTTAGGGGGGCAGGGTGGCTACAATGAGCAGTTCTTC
NA TRBJ2-7 TRBV25-1 CASSELGGDSYEQYF TGTGCCAGCAGTGAACTAGGGGGGGACTCCTACGAGCAGTACTTC
NA TRBJ1-1 TRBV10-3 CATGVASHEGTEAFF TGTGCCACCGGGGTAGCCAGCCATGAAGGGACTGAAGCTTTCTTT
TRBD2 TRBJ2-7 TRBV4-3 CASSQDLAGPSYEQYF TGCGCCAGCAGCCAAGATCTAGCGGGGCCCTCCTACGAGCAGTACTTC
NA TRBJ1-6 TRBV2 CASSDVPNSPLHF TGTGCCAGCAGTGACGTTCCTAATTCACCCCTCCACTTT
NA TRBJ1-5 TRBV7-9 CASAEAGAREPQHF TGTGCCAGCGCAGAAGCAGGGGCCCGTGAGCCCCAGCATTTT
NA TRBJ1-2 TRBV7-3 CASSFTGKDGYTF TGTGCCAGCAGCTTCACAGGGAAGGATGGCTACACCTTC
NA TRBJ1-6 TRBV11-2 CASSLVPQPLHF TGTGCCAGCAGCTTGGTCCCGCAGCCCCTCCACTTT
NA TRBJ2-5 TRBV6-5 CASSYSTGGRGETQYF TGTGCCAGCAGTTACTCGACCGGGGGGCGGGGGGAGACCCAGTACTTC
NA TRBJ2-7 TRBV7-2 CASSTKTGNYEQYF TGTGCCAGCAGCACCAAGACAGGAAACTACGAGCAGTACTTC
NA TRBJ1-2 TRBV19 CASGLQVNYGYTF TGTGCCAGTGGATTACAGGTCAACTATGGCTACACCTTC
NA TRBJ2-5 TRBV4-2 CASSQVGAGLQENQYF TGTGCCAGCAGCCAAGTCGGGGCGGGACTGCAAGAGAACCAGTACTTC
TRBD1 TRBJ1-1 TRBV7-9 CASSLGQLDTEAFF TGTGCCAGCAGCCTGGGACAGTTGGACACTGAAGCTTTCTTT
TRBD1 TRBJ2-2 TRBV19 CASWTGRLSGELFF TGTGCCAGCTGGACAGGGCGGTTGTCCGGGGAGCTGTTTTTT
NA TRBJ2-5 TRBV6-5 CASSYSREGQETQYF TGTGCCAGCAGTTACTCGAGGGAAGGCCAAGAGACCCAGTACTTC
NA TRBJ2-1 TRBV18 CASSPQGTAHNEQFF TGTGCCAGCTCACCACAAGGGACTGCCCACAATGAGCAGTTCTTC
TRBD1 TRBJ1-1 TRBV6-5 CASRRTGAEDFF TGTGCCAGCAGGAGGACAGGCGCTGAAGATTTCTTT
TRBD1 TRBJ1-1 TRBV7-6 CASSPGTATEAFF TGTGCCAGCAGCCCTGGGACAGCGACTGAAGCTTTCTTT
TRBD2 TRBJ2-3 TRBV4-2 CASSLRVGGRAIDTQYF TGTGCCAGCAGCCTAAGAGTAGGAGGGAGGGCGATAGATACGCAGTATTTT
NA TRBJ1-2 TRBV5-1 CASSLDQGQGGYTF TGCGCCAGCAGCTTGGACCAGGGGCAGGGTGGCTACACCTTC
TRBD1 TRBJ2-1 TRBV29-1 CSADRTSYNEQFF TGCAGCGCGGACAGGACCTCCTACAATGAGCAGTTCTTC
TRBD2 TRBJ2-1 TRBV5-1 CASSLGPPGRELYNEQFF TGCGCCAGCAGCTTGGGCCCTCCGGGGCGGGAGTTGTACAATGAGCAGTTCTTC
TRBD1 TRBJ2-7 TRBV5-1 CASSLGQGSYEQYF TGCGCCAGCAGCCTGGGACAGGGCTCCTACGAGCAGTACTTC
NA TRBJ2-3 TRBV7-9 CASSEGRREDTQYF TGTGCCAGCAGCGAAGGCCGGAGGGAGGATACGCAGTATTTT
TRBD2 TRBJ2-7 TRBV27 CASSLWDSSGLGYEQYF TGTGCCAGCAGTTTATGGGATTCTAGCGGCTTAGGATACGAGCAGTACTTC
TRBD1 TRBJ1-2 TRBV5-1 CASSNRDRDGYTF TGCGCCAGCAGCAACCGGGACAGGGATGGCTACACCTTC